This TCR beta chain stems from a study of breast tumors, draining lymph nodes, adjacent tissues (dated by TCRdb to between 2015 and 2016). Context from the whole study: TCR beta repertoires were compared across tumor, adjacent nontumor tissue and axillary lymph nodes obtained from breast cancer patients. The study was designed to assess the relationships and possible T-cell exchange between tumor, surrounding tissue and draining lymph node repertoires in human breast cancer.

The sequencer was an Illumina HiSeq 2000. TCR beta chain libraries were generated through multiplex PCR amplification. High-throughput sequencing was used to analyze the amplified TCR beta chain products. TCRdb itself trimmed the public reads at Q25 with fastp, ran MiXCR and retained productive beta chains. Each entry is one CDR3 protein sequence, shown with its most common DNA and genes. Present in this sample are some 230,000 distinct CDR3 sequences, less than 40% of which were seen just once. 3% to 4% of the sample is taken by the ten largest. The paper as a whole reports these results and caveats: Tumor and nontumor tissue repertoires were significantly more similar in luminal-like than in basal-like breast cancer. The conclusion that tumor T cells originate in lymph nodes was presented as consistent with a hypothesis rather than as directly demonstrated. Tumor T-cell repertoires showed less diversity than lymph node repertoires and more diversity than nontumor tissue repertoires, and tumor T-cell repertoires showed preferential V and J gene usage. The data were judged consistent with most tumor T cells deriving from the lymph node and then expanding within tumor tissue.

Of note for this clonotype: Its antigen is unknown. No base quality values were provided; no much bigger clone lies one nucleotide off.

The axillary draining lymph nodes of breast cancer patients were the source of the lymph node samples. Reading from cysteine to phenylalanine, the CDR3 counts 16 amino acids. CDR3 DNA is the only sequence kept; it has 48 bases, read in frame from the first base. V and J are trimmed by 4 bases and 6 bases, and the gene matches miss 9 bases of the junction. For CDR1 and CDR2, the germline V gene (reference sequence) lists LNHNV and YYDKDF. This TCR derives from a female donor with breast cancer. Some clones in this sample may be carry-over from other donors' samples. The material sequenced was axillary lymph node tissue. Here the chain combines TRBV15 and TRBJ2-1; a stretch of 10 junction bases matches TRBD1. The nucleotide sequence is TGTGCCACCAGCAAAGCTAGGGACAGGGGTTTCAATGAGCAGTTCTTC. It translates as CATSKARDRGFNEQFF.